Reported below is one TCR beta chain. Its antigen is unknown. Germline trimming cut 4 bases from V and 3 bases from J; bases unmatched to any gene: 10. From germline, CDR1 is MNHEY and CDR2 SVGAGI. The CDR3 covers 16 residues. Libraries were prepared by immunoSEQ multiplex PCR; TCRdb keeps only in-frame clonotypes and omits some of them. This table has some 130,000 clones, roughly 92% appearing once. The data derive from a study of T cell responses to AZD1222 COVID-19 vaccine. Study details: Analysis merged second doses at about 4 or about 12 weeks. Study outcomes and limitations: Donor demographics were predominantly white British with a female majority; clonal diversity may be underestimated.

This specimen consisted of peripheral blood, obtained on day 0 of AZD1222 vaccination. The rearrangement joins TRBV6-5 to TRBJ2-3, with 7 bases identical to TRBD2. This receptor was taken from an adult in good health. In DNA, the CDR3 is TGTGCCAGCAGTTCCCCCGCGGGGGAGGGGACAGATACGCAGTATTTT. Its translation: CASSSPAGEGTDTQYF.